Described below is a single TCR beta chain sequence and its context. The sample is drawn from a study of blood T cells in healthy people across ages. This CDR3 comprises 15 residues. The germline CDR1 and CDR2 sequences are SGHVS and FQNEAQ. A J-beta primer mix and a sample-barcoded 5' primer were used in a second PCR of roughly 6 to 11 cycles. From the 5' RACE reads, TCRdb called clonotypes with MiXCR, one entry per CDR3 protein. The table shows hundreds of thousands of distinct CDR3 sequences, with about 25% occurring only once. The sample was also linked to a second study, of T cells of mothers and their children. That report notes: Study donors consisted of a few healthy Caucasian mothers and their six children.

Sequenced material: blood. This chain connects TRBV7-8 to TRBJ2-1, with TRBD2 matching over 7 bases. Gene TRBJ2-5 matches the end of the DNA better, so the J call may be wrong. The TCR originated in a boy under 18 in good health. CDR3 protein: CASSLVAGVQETQYF. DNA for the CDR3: TGTGCCAGCAGCTTAGTAGCGGGCGTGCAAGAGACCCAGTACTTC.